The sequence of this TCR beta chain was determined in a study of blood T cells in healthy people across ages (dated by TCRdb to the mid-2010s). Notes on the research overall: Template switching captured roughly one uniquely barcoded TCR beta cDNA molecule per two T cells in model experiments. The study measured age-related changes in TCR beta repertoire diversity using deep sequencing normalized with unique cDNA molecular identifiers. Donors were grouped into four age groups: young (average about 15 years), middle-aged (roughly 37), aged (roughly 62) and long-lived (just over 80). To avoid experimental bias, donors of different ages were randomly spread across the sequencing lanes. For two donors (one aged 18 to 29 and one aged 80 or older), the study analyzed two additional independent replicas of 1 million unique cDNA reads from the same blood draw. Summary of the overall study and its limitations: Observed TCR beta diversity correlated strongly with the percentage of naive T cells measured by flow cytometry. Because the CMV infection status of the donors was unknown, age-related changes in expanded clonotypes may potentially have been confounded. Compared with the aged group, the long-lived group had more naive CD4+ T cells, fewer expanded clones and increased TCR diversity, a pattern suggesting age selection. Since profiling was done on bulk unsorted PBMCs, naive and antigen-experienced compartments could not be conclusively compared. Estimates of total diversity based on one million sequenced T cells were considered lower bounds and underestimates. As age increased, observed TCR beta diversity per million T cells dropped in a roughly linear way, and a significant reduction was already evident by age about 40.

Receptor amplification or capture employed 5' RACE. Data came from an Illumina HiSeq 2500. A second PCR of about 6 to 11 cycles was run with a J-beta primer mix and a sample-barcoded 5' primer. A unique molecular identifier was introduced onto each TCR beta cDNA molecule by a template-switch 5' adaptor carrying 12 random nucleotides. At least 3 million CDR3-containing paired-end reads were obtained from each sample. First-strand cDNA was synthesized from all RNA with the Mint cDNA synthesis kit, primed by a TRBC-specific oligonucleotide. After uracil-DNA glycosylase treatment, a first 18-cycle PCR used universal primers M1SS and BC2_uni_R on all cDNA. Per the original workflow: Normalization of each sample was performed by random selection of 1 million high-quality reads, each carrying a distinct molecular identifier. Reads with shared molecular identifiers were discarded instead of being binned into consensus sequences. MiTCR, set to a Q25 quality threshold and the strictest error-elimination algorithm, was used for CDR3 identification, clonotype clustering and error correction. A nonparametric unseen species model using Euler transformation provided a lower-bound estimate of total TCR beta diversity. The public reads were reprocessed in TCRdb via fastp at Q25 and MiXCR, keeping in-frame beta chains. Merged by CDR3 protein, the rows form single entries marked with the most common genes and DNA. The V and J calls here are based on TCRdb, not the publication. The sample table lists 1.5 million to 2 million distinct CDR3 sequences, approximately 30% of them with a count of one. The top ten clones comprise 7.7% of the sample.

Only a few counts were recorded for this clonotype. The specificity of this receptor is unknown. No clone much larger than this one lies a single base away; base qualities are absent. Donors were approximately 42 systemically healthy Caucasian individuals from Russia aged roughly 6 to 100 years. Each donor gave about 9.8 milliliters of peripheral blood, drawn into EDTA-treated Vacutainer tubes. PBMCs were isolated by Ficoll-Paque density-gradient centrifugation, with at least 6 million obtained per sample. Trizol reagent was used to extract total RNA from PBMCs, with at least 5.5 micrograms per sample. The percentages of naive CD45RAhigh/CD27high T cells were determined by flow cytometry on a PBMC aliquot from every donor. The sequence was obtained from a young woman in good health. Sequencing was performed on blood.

The base sequence is TGCGCCAGCAGCCGCTCCGGGACGGGGGGCTCCTACAATGAGCAGTTCTTC. Translated, this is CASSRSGTGGSYNEQFF. The sequence links TRBV4-1 to TRBJ2-1, and 7 junction bases match TRBD2. Including the terminal cysteine and phenylalanine, the CDR3 comprises 17 residues. The CDR3 DNA has 51 bases and is translated from base 1. Compared with germline, V lacks 4 bases and J lacks 0 bases; bases without a gene match: 9. The germline V gene supplies CDR1 MGHRA and CDR2 YSYEKL.